The rows below give T cell receptor beta chains drawn from one sample of a study of cytomegalovirus exposure and HLA in healthy donors. TCRdb keeps only in-frame clones here, not all; method: immunoSEQ multiplex PCR. The sample holds around 200,000 clones; around 77% are singletons and the top ten take roughly 1.9%. Sequences were obtained from PBMCs. Receptors were obtained from a woman in her thirties in good health and CMV-seropositive. Each CDR3 is given without its conserved first and last residue. D genes are given only for firm matches.

d_call v_call cdr3_length cdr3_aa
TRBD1 TRBV9 13 ASSVLQGVDTEAF
NA TRBV27 12 ASSLKARGGGYT
NA TRBV7-8 14 ASSRMTSMAQETQY
TRBD2 TRBV6-5 14 ASSYFSGGAYNEQF
TRBD2 TRBV5-1 14 ASSLAPSGGEETQY
NA TRBV5-1 11 ASSPTGTYEQY
NA TRBV28 13 ASSSPRQGSEKLF
NA TRBV2 13 ASSQTSAPYNEQF
NA TRBV30 11 AWSRQGFYEQY
NA TRBV30 11 AWSVRRGETQY
TRBD1 TRBV2 10 ASMRGRETQY
NA TRBV10-3 11 AIRGGQWDEQY
NA TRBV19 10 ASSIVSQPQH
TRBD2 TRBV10-3 10 ASAGDEETQY
NA TRBV5-1 12 ASSLGQGDYGYT
NA TRBV18 14 ASSPIASTAVQPQH
TRBD1 TRBV7-2 15 ASSLAGQGAYNQPQH
NA TRBV28 15 ASSSPPGGASNQPQH